These 18 T cell receptor beta chains came from one sample sequenced in a study of preoperative IRX-2 immunotherapy in early breast cancer. Sequencing was performed with immunoSEQ multiplex PCR; in TCRdb, only in-frame clones are kept and a portion is missing. In the table there are 20,000 to 30,000 clones, about 83% of which are singletons. Noted treatment: preoperative locoregional IRX-2 cytokine immunotherapy. This specimen was lymph node tissue, taken before IRX-2 immunotherapy. These receptors were taken from a human donor with breast cancer.

V is TRBV25-1 and J is TRBJ1-1, with D perhaps TRBD1 (5 bases). This CDR3 has 17 residues. Germline V lookup: CDR1 MGHDK, CDR2 SYGVNS. The V and J ends lost 2 bases and 0 bases respectively, with 16 bases between them. The CDR3 loop reads CASSERLSGGVNTEAFF. The CDR3 nucleotides read TGTGCCAGCAGTGAAAGGTTATCCGGGGGAGTGAACACTGAAGCTTTCTTT.

This clone was observed a single time. The chain recombines TRBV7-7 with TRBJ2-1; 13 positions agree with TRBD2. Germline-derived CDR1 and CDR2 are SSHAT and FNYEAQ (reference sequence). Trimming removed 7 bases from V and 4 bases from J; junction bases left unmatched: 10. The CDR3 sequence is 17 residues long. CDR3 DNA: TGTGCCAGCAAAACTAGCGGGGGGGTCTCCCCATACAATGAGCAGTTCTTC. It is translated as CASKTSGGVSPYNEQFF.

This chain connects TRBV5-1 to TRBJ1-5, with 7 nucleotides matching TRBD1. Losses at the gene ends were 0 bases for V and 7 bases for J; bases not matched to a gene: 7. The CDR3 has 15 residues. Per the germline V gene, CDR1 is SGHRS and CDR2 is YFSETQ. CDR3 sequence: CASSLVGGEEQPQHF. CDR3 bases: TGCGCCAGCAGCTTGGTAGGGGGCGAGGAGCAGCCCCAGCATTTT. Filled out from reference TRBV5-1 and TRBJ1-5, the complete variable domain reads KAGVTQTPRYLIKTRGQQVTLSCSPISGHRSVSWYQQTPGQGLQFLFEYFSETQRNKGNFPGRFSGRQFSNSRSEMNVSTLELGDSALYLCASSLVGGEEQPQHFGDGTRLSIL.

V is TRBV30 and J is TRBJ2-3; 15 bases are shared with TRBD2. This CDR3 comprises 16 residues. Germline V gives CDR1 GTSNPN, CDR2 SVGIG (reference sequence). V lost 7 bases and J lost 2; bases outside the gene matches: 7. The CDR3 coding sequence is TGTGCCTCCTGGACTAGCGGGGGGGCCTCCACAGATACGCAGTATTTT. As protein: CASWTSGGASTDTQYF.

The chain has TRBV5-1 and TRBJ2-7; maybe TRBD1 (7 bases). This CDR3 region has 17 residues. The V gene's germline CDR1 is SGHRS and CDR2 YFSETQ. V lost 0 bases, J lost 2 bases, and 18 bases lay in between. The CDR3 here is CASSLVFGGDSTYEQYF. The CDR3 bases are TGCGCCAGCAGCTTGGTTTTTGGAGGGGACAGTACCTACGAGCAGTACTTC.

The chain recombines TRBV5-1 with TRBJ1-6; TRBD1 matches 8 bases. The CDR3 covers 18 residues. Germline V gene lookup returns CDR1 SGHRS and CDR2 YFSETQ. The J segment lost 13 bases and the V segment lost 4 bases, leaving 22 bases of the junction unmatched. DNA of the CDR3: TGCGCCAGCAGCGAAACCGGGACAGGCGGCATCAGCGTGAGGCCCCTCCACTTT. This sequence encodes CASSETGTGGISVRPLHF.

The V gene is TRBV6-9, the J gene TRBJ1-5; D gene ambiguous. CDR1 and CDR2 (germline): MNHGY, SVAAGI. V was clipped by 4 bases and J by 4 bases, with 14 bases between them. The CDR3 loop spans 15 amino acids. The CDR3 DNA sequence: TGTGCCAGCAGTTTTAGTGGATGGGGAAATCAGCCCCAGCATTTT. It is translated as CASSFSGWGNQPQHF.

This clone was observed a handful of times. The chain uses TRBV11-3 and TRBJ1-5, with TRBD1 matching over 7 bases. Germline V gene lookup returns CDR1 SGHNT and CDR2 YENEEA. Germline trimming cut 5 bases from V and 7 bases from J; bases unmatched to any gene: 11. CDR3 length equals 15 residues. The CDR3: CASSEQTGRLQPQHF. Here the CDR3 DNA reads TGTGCCAGCAGCGAGCAGACAGGGAGGTTGCAGCCCCAGCATTTT.

V and J are TRBV11-3 and TRBJ1-1, with 8 positions matching TRBD1. The V segment lost 5 bases and the J segment 1 base; nucleotides outside the gene matches: 3. Germline V gene lookup returns CDR1 SGHNT and CDR2 YENEEA. This CDR3 region has 14 residues. The CDR3 region is CASSRDRTNTEAFF. The DNA for the CDR3 is TGTGCCAGCAGCAGGGACAGGACGAACACTGAAGCTTTCTTT.

The chain couples TRBV19 to TRBJ2-4, with a weak D call TRBD1 (6 bases). The V end was cut by 3 bases, the J end by 6 bases, with 21 bases between. The germline V gene encodes CDR1 LNHDA and CDR2 SQIVND (reference sequence). This CDR3 is 17 amino acids long. The CDR3 protein is CASSIHLASGRGNIQYF. The CDR3 nucleotides are TGTGCCAGTAGTATCCACCTCGCATCTGGCAGGGGAAACATTCAGTACTTC.

V gene TRBV5-1 combines with J gene TRBJ2-7; D may be TRBD1 (6 bases). CDR3 length: 14 residues. Germline V gives CDR1 SGHRS, CDR2 YFSETQ. V lost 5 bases and J 4 bases, leaving 16 bases between the germline ends. CDR3 bases: TGCGCCAGCAGGCCATCTACAGGGCCATACGAGCAGTACTTC. Encoded protein: CASRPSTGPYEQYF.

The V gene is TRBV6-8, the J gene TRBJ1-1; 8 positions match TRBD1. Germline V gives CDR1 MNHGY, CDR2 SAAAGT. This CDR3 contains 14 residues. Trimming removed 10 bases from V and 5 bases from J; junction bases left unmatched: 12. The CDR3 bases are TGTGCCATCAGGTCGACAGGGGTGGGGACTGAAGCTTTCTTT. Its protein is CAIRSTGVGTEAFF.

This chain uses TRBV7-4 with TRBJ1-3; no firm D call. The CDR3 totals 13 residues. The germline gives CDR1 SGHVT, CDR2 SQSDAQ. V was cut by 4 bases and J by 4 bases, with 8 bases left in between. The CDR3 nucleotides are TGTGCCAGCAGCTCATCCTTGGGAAACACCATATATTTT. Its translation: CASSSSLGNTIYF. Together with reference TRBV7-4 and TRBJ1-3, the CDR3 gives the full variable domain: GAGVSQSPRYKVAKRGRDVALRCDSISGHVTLYWYRQTLGQGSEVLTYSQSDAQRDKSGRPSGRFSAERPERSVSTLKIQRTEQGDSAVYLCASSSSLGNTIYFGEGSWLTVV.

The CDR3 region has the DNA TGCGCCAGCACTACTGCCGGGACAGGCTATGGCTACACCTTC. Its protein is CASTTAGTGYGYTF. V gene TRBV10-2 combines with J gene TRBJ1-2; 8 bases align to TRBD1. The CDR3 spans 14 residues. Unmatched junction bases numbered 8, after V lost 7 bases and J lost 4 bases. Germline CDR1 and CDR2: WSHSY and SAAADI.

This clone was recorded once. The chain has TRBV28 and TRBJ1-6, with D possibly TRBD1 on 6 matching bases. The V and J ends lost 5 bases and 7 bases respectively, with 15 bases between them. CDR3 size: 15 residues. Germline V gene lookup returns CDR1 MDHEN and CDR2 SYDVKM. The CDR3 sequence is CASSNREGINSPLHF. The CDR3 DNA is TGTGCCAGCAGTAACAGGGAGGGAATAAATTCACCCCTCCACTTT.

The CDR3 loop is CASAGTVNTEAFF. CDR3 nucleotide sequence: TGTGCCAGCGCCGGGACGGTGAACACTGAAGCTTTCTTT. This chain joins TRBV6-8 and TRBJ1-1; D is possibly TRBD1 (5 bases). This CDR3 has 13 amino acids. Germline CDR1 MNHGY, CDR2 SAAAGT. Deletions cut 8 bases from V and 0 bases from J, with 10 bases between.

DNA for the CDR3: TGTGCCAGCAGCCCGCGCGCGCTCAATTTAGGTGGTTCACCCCTCCACTTT. It yields the protein CASSPRALNLGGSPLHF. The V call is TRBV11-1, the J call TRBJ1-6; D uncertain. Trimming pared 5 bases from V and 9 bases from J, leaving 23 bases between. Germline CDR1 reads SGHAT; CDR2 reads FQDESV (reference sequence). The CDR3 contains 17 residues.

The CDR3 DNA reads as TGTGCCAGTGCGGACAGGGTAGACTATGGCTACACCTTC. Amino acids: CASADRVDYGYTF. The chain joins TRBV19 to TRBJ1-2; 8 bases fit TRBD1. The length of the CDR3 is 13 residues. CDR1 LNHDA and CDR2 SQIVND come from the germline V gene (reference sequence). After removal of 8 bases from V and 3 bases from J, the junction contained 5 bases not matched to a gene.